These T cell receptor beta chains were read from a single sample in a study of a mutant IDH1 vaccine in newly diagnosed glioma. Method: immunoSEQ multiplex PCR; TCRdb's copy keeps in-frame clones and lacks some. The sample shows some 16,000 clones, about 80% of them seen only once. Material: PBMCs, obtained from a glioma patient treated with radiotherapy, temozolomide or both. The receptors here all came from a man in his forties or fifties with glioma. The conserved cysteine and the conserved F or W are not part of the CDR3 here. Clone size is not always given. Where it is, it says once, few, many or a class for expanded clones.

>TRBJ1-2|.|TRBV5-6
ASRTGQVVAYGYT
>TRBJ2-3|.|TRBV7-2
ASSRLAGETDTQY
>TRBJ2-5|.|TRBV5-1
ASSLAVRGEGETQY
>TRBJ1-2|.|TRBV6-6
ASSYEQGNGYT
>TRBJ2-2|.|TRBV10-2
ASSGAFGELF
>TRBJ1-1|.|TRBV28
ASRTTPAGRVNTEAF
>TRBJ1-4|.|TRBV7-2
ASSSGVHSNEKLF
>TRBJ2-3|.|TRBV6-6
ASSYSTTSTDTQY
>TRBJ1-3|.|TRBV18
ASSPPLRQSIY
>TRBJ1-4|.|TRBV7-9
ASSATRDGPEKLF
>TRBJ2-2|.|TRBV7-8
ASSLYKGSGHGELF
>TRBJ2-7|.|TRBV28
ASRDTGEGGYEQY
>TRBJ2-5|once|TRBV25-1
ASSEGIQGEIETQY
>TRBJ1-2|.|TRBV18
ASSPPYGLSYGYT
>TRBJ1-4|.|TRBV19
ASSPDRGLREKLF
>TRBJ2-3|.|TRBV6-6
ASSGEGRLKADTQY
>TRBJ2-5|.|TRBV28
ATRSPGQGSLTQY
>TRBJ2-1|.|TRBV19
ASSTRASGRIGEQF
>TRBJ2-1|.|TRBV5-1
ASSLSPIGDREQF
>TRBJ2-2|few|TRBV30
AWSRQNTGELF
>TRBJ1-4|.|TRBV28
ASSLPPPVGEKLF
>TRBJ2-5|.|TRBV11-2
ASSPGAGLAVETQY
>TRBJ2-5|.|TRBV6-1
ASSKNRALGETQY
>TRBJ1-1|few|TRBV4-1
ASSQENTEAF
>TRBJ1-1|.|TRBV30
ASREQGEAF
>TRBJ2-7|.|TRBV7-2
ASSQTGQDFAYEQY
>TRBJ1-2|.|TRBV28
ASSLGMGGYT
>TRBJ2-3|.|TRBV11-2
ASSPLRTDTQY
>TRBJ2-5|once|TRBV18
ASSPNRGGSQTQY
>TRBJ1-1|.|TRBV6-5
ASSTRQATNTEAF
>TRBJ2-5|.|TRBV6-6
ASSLSRETQY
>TRBJ1-5|.|TRBV28
ASSLLSGGKGAQH
>TRBJ2-3|.|TRBV7-2
ASSPIAGVSTDTQY
>TRBJ2-1|.|TRBV4-1
ASSHRGSLDEQF
>TRBJ1-1|.|TRBV19
ASLLTGTGTEAF
>TRBJ2-2|.|TRBV5-1
ASSLGGARTNTGELF
>TRBJ1-1|.|TRBV11-3
ASSFQGTTEAF
>TRBJ1-5|.|TRBV6-6
ASSYLDRGAQH
>TRBJ1-5|few|TRBV5-1
ASSLRQGGQPQH
>TRBJ2-3|.|TRBV7-2
ASSLRGTGRDTQY
>TRBJ2-1|.|TRBV19
ASIGHPYNEQF
>TRBJ2-2|.|TRBV19
ASSLLRLAGGYDTGELF
>TRBJ2-7|.|TRBV5-4
ASSLDGSYEQY
>TRBJ2-3|.|TRBV29-1
SIDVEGSDTQY
>TRBJ2-5|once|TRBV5-4
ASTAAGRARETQY
>TRBJ1-5|.|TRBV28
ASSTTTGSRQPQH
>TRBJ2-1|.|TRBV11-2
ASSFGMGPNEQF
>TRBJ2-1|.|TRBV7-2
ASSLARGEQF
>TRBJ1-2|.|TRBV6-4
ASSDSVNYGYT
>TRBJ1-2|.|TRBV15
ATSSQVDGYT
>TRBJ2-5|.|TRBV6-1
ASSEGDRDLETQY
>TRBJ2-5|.|TRBV11-2
ASSAIAGGQETQY
>TRBJ2-3|once|TRBV11-2
ASSLGAAPRTDTQY
>TRBJ1-6|.|TRBV14
ASSQLRDQGSPLH
>TRBJ1-3|.|TRBV18
ASSPATGSRNTIY
>TRBJ1-1|.|TRBV28
ASSQPAPVGTEAF
>TRBJ2-7|.|TRBV13
ASSSSGVGEQY
>TRBJ2-1|.|TRBV6-1
ASRGGSSYNEQF
>TRBJ2-4|.|TRBV19
ASIDSLAKNIQY
>TRBJ2-3|.|TRBV5-1
ASSLGLRDADTQY